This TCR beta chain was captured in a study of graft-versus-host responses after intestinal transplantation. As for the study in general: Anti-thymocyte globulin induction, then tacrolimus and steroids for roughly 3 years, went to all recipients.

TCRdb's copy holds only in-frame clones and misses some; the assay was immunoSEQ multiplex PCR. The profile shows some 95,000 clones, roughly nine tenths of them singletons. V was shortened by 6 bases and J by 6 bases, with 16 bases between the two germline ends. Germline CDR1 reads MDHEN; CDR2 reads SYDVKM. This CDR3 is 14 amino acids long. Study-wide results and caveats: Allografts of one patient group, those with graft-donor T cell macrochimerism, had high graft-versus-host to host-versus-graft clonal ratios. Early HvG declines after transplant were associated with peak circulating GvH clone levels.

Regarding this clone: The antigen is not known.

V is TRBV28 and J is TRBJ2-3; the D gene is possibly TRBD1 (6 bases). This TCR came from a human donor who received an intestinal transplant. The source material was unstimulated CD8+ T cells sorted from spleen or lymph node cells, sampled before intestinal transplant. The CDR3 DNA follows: TGTGCCAGCAGGACCGGGACACCAGGGGATACGCAGTATTTT. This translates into CASRTGTPGDTQYF.